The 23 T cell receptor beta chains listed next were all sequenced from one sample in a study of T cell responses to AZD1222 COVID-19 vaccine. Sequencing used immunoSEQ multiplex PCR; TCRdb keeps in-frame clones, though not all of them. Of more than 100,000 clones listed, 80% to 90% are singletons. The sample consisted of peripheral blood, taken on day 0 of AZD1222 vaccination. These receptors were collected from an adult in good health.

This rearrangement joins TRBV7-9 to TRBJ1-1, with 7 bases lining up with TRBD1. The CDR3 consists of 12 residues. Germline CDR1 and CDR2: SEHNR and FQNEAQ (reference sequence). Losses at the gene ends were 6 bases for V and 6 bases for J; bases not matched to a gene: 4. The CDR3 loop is CASRGGRAEAFF. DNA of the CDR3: TGTGCCAGCAGAGGGGGCCGGGCTGAAGCTTTCTTT.

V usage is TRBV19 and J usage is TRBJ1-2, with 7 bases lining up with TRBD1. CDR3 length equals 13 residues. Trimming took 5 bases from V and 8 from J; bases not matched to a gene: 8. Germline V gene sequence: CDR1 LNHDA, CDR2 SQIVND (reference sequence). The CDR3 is CASSVTQGDGYTF. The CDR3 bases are TGTGCCAGTAGTGTAACTCAGGGGGACGGCTACACCTTC.

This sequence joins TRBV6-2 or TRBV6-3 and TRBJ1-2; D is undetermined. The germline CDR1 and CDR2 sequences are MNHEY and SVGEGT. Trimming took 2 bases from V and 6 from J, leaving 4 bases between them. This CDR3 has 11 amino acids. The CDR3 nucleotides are TGTGCCAGCAGTTACACTGATGGCTACACCTTC. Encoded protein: CASSYTDGYTF.

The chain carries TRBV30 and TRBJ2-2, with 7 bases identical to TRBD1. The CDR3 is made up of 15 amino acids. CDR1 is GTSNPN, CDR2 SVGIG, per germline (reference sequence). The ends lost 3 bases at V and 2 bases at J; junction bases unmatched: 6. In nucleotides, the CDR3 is TGTGCCTGGAGCAGTCGGGACAGAAACACCGGGGAGCTGTTTTTT. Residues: CAWSSRDRNTGELFF.

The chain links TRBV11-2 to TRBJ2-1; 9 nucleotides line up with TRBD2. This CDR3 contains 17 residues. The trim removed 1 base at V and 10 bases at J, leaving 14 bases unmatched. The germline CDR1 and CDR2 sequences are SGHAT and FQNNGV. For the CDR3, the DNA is TGTGCCAGCAGCTTAGGATCCGCGGAAGCGGGGGGCGAGGAGCAGTTCTTC. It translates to CASSLGSAEAGGEEQFF.

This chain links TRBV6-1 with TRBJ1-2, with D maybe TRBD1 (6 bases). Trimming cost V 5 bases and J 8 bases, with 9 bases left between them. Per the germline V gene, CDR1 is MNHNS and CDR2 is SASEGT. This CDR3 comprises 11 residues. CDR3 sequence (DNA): TGTGCCAGCAGTCCAGGGGTCGGCTACACCTTC. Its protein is CASSPGVGYTF.

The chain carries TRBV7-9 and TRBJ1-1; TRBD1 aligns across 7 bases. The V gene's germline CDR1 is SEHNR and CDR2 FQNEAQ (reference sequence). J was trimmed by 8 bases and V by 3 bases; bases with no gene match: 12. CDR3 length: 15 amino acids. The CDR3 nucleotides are TGTGCCAGCAGCTTCCCACGGGACAGCGACTGGGAAGCTTTCTTT. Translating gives CASSFPRDSDWEAFF. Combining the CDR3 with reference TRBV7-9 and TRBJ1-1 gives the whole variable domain DTGVSQNPRHKITKRGQNVTFRCDPISEHNRLYWYRQTLGQGPEFLTYFQNEAQLEKSRLLSDRFSAERPKGSFSTLEIQRTEQGDSAMYLCASSFPRDSDWEAFFGQGTRLTVV.

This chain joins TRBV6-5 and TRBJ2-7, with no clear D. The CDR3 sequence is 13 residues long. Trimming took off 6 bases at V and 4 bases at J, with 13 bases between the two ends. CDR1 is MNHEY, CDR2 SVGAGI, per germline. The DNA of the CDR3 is TGTGCCAGCAGCTTCGGTCCGCCTTACGAGCAGTACTTC. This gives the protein CASSFGPPYEQYF.

The CDR3 nucleotides are TGTGCCAGCAGCCTACGGGACAGGGGGCACACGGACACCGGGGAGCTGTTTTTT. It yields the protein CASSLRDRGHTDTGELFF. The rearrangement uses TRBV7-9 and TRBJ2-2; 12 bases agree with TRBD1. This CDR3 region has 18 residues. Germline CDR1 SEHNR, CDR2 FQNEAQ (reference sequence). Trimming cost V 5 bases and J 3 bases; bases outside gene matches: 10. The whole variable domain, filled in from reference TRBV7-9 and TRBJ2-2, reads DTGVSQNPRHKITKRGQNVTFRCDPISEHNRLYWYRQTLGQGPEFLTYFQNEAQLEKSRLLSDRFSAERPKGSFSTLEIQRTEQGDSAMYLCASSLRDRGHTDTGELFFGEGSRLTVL.

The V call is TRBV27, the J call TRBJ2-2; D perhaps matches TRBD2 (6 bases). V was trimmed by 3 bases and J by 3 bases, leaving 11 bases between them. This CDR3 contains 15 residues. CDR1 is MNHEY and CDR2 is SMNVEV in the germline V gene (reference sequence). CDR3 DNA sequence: TGTGCCAGCAGTTTTGGGGGGTTCGACACCGGGGAGCTGTTTTTT. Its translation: CASSFGGFDTGELFF.

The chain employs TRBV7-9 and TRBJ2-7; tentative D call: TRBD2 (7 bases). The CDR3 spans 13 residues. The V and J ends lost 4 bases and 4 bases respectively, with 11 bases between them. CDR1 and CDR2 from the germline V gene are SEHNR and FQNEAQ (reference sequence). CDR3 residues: CASSSGGGYEQYF. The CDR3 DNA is TGTGCCAGCAGCTCGGGGGGCGGGTACGAGCAGTACTTC. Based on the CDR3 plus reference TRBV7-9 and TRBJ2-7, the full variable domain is DTGVSQNPRHKITKRGQNVTFRCDPISEHNRLYWYRQTLGQGPEFLTYFQNEAQLEKSRLLSDRFSAERPKGSFSTLEIQRTEQGDSAMYLCASSSGGGYEQYFGPGTRLTVT.

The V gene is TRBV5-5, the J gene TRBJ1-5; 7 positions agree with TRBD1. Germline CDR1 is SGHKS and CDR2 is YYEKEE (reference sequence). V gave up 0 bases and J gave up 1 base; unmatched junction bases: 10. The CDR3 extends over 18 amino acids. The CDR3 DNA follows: TGTGCCAGCAGCTTGGAACCCAGGGGGGGACGCAGCAATCAGCCCCAGCATTTT. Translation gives CASSLEPRGGRSNQPQHF.

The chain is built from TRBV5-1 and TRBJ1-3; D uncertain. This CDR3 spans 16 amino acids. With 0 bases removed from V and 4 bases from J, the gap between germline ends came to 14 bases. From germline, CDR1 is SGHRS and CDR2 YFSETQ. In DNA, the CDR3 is TGCGCCAGCAGCTTGGTCGGAGCTCTGCGCGGAAACACCATATATTTT. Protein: CASSLVGALRGNTIYF. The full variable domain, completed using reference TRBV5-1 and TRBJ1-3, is KAGVTQTPRYLIKTRGQQVTLSCSPISGHRSVSWYQQTPGQGLQFLFEYFSETQRNKGNFPGRFSGRQFSNSRSEMNVSTLELGDSALYLCASSLVGALRGNTIYFGEGSWLTVV.

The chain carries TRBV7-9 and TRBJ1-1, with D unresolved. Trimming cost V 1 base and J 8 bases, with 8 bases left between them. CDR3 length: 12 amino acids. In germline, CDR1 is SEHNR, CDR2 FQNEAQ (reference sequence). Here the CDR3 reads CASSLGTGEAFF. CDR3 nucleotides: TGTGCCAGCAGCTTAGGGACCGGCGAAGCTTTCTTT.

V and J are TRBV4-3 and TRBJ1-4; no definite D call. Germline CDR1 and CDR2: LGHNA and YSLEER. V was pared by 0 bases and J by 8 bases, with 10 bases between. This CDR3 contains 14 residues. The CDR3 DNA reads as TGCGCCAGCAGCCAAGATGGTAGAGGAGAAAAACTGTTTTTT. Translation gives CASSQDGRGEKLFF.

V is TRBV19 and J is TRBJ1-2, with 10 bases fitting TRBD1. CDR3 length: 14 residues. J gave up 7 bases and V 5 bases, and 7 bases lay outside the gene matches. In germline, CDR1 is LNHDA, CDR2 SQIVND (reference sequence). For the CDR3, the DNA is TGTGCCAGTAGTCTCGCCGGACAGGGGGGTGGCTACACCTTC. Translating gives CASSLAGQGGGYTF.

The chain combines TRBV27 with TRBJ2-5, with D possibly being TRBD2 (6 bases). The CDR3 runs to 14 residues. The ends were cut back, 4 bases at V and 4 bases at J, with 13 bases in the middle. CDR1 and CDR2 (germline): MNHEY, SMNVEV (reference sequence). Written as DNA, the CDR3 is TGTGCCAGCAGTTCGAGTATGGGAGGAGAGACCCAGTACTTC. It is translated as CASSSSMGGETQYF.

The CDR3 loop is CASSLGGSGNIQYF. The CDR3 DNA follows: TGTGCCAGCAGTTTAGGGGGGAGTGGAAACATTCAGTACTTC. The genes are TRBV27 and TRBJ2-4, with a weak D call TRBD2 (6 bases). The V end was cut by 2 bases, the J end by 6 bases, with 11 bases between. This CDR3 region has 14 residues. CDR1 is MNHEY and CDR2 is SMNVEV in the germline V gene (reference sequence).

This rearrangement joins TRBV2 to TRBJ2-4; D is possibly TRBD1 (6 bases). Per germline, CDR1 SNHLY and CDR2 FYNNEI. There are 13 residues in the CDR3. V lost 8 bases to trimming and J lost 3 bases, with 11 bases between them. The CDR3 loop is CASEGVFKNIQYF. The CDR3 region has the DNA TGTGCCAGCGAGGGGGTATTCAAAAACATTCAGTACTTC.

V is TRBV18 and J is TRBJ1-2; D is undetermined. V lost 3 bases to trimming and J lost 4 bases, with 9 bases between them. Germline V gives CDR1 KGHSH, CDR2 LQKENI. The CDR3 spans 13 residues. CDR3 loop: CASSPPLVYGYTF. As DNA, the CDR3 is TGTGCCAGCTCACCCCCGTTGGTCTATGGCTACACCTTC.

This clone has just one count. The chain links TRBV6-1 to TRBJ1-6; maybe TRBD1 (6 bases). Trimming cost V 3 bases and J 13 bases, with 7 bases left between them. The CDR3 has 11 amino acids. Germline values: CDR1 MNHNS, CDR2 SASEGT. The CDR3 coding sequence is TGTGCCAGCAGTGAGGGGGCGCCCCTCCACTTT. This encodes CASSEGAPLHF.

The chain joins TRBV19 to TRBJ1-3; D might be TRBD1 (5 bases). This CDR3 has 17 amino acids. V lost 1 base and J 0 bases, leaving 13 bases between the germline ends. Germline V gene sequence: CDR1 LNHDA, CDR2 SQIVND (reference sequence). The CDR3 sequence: CASSIGTGIDSGNTIYF. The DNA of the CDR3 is TGTGCCAGTAGTATAGGAACAGGAATCGACTCTGGAAACACCATATATTTT.

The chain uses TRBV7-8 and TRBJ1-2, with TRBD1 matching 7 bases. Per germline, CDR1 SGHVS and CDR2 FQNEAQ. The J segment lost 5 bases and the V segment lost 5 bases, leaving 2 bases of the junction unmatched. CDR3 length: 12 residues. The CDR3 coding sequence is TGTGCCAGCAGCCAGACAGGGTATGGCTACACCTTC. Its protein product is CASSQTGYGYTF. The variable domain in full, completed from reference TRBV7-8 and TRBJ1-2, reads GAGVSQSPRYKVAKRGQDVALRCDPISGHVSLFWYQQALGQGPEFLTYFQNEAQLDKSGLPSDRFFAERPEGSVSTLKIQRTQQEDSAVYLCASSQTGYGYTFGSGTRLTVV.